The rows below give T cell receptor beta chains drawn from one sample of a study of CD8+ T cells in alopecia areata. Generated by immunoSEQ multiplex PCR, the TCRdb table keeps only in-frame clones and is missing some. Of 200,000 or so clones listed, more than 30% are singletons. The sequenced sample was CD4+ T cells sorted from blood, obtained at approximately week 31, from a patient treated with tofacitinib. The receptors shown here come from a human donor with alopecia areata. The CDR3 runs from the conserved cysteine through the conserved F or W. A D gene is named only where the DNA matches it firmly. Not every row has a clone size; where given, it reads once, few, many or a size class.

v_gene	abundance	j_gene	d_gene	CDR3aa	CDR3nt
TRBV10-3	few	TRBJ2-1	.	CAISESATRSEQFF	TGTGCCATCAGTGAGTCTGCGACCCGCAGCGAGCAGTTCTTC
TRBV30	.	TRBJ2-7	TRBD1	CAWSDKGQGSYEQYF	TGTGCCTGGAGTGATAAGGGACAGGGATCCTACGAGCAGTACTTC
TRBV19	.	TRBJ2-7	TRBD1	CASSRTGNYEQYF	TGTGCCAGTAGTAGGACAGGGAACTACGAGCAGTACTTC
TRBV6-5	.	TRBJ1-2	.	CASSRGANYGYTF	TGTGCCAGCAGCCGGGGGGCTAACTATGGCTACACCTTC
TRBV4-1	.	TRBJ2-5	TRBD2	CASSQEKSGSYETQYF	TGCGCCAGCAGCCAAGAAAAGAGCGGGAGTTACGAGACCCAGTACTTC
TRBV2	few	TRBJ1-6	.	CATKSGYSPLHF	TGTGCCACCAAGTCGGGTTATTCACCCCTCCACTTT
TRBV7-6	.	TRBJ2-7	TRBD2	CASSSTFPGGFSGSSQHEQYF	TGTGCCAGCAGCTCCACCTTCCCTGGGGGGTTTAGCGGGAGTTCGCAACACGAGCAGTACTTC
TRBV2	few	TRBJ1-5	.	CASSVPQGRTSVSQPQHF	TGTGCCAGCAGTGTCCCGCAGGGGCGCACGTCCGTGAGTCAGCCCCAGCATTTT
TRBV30	few	TRBJ1-1	.	CAWSSRGKAFF	TGTGCCTGGAGTTCGCGGGGGAAAGCTTTCTTT
TRBV29-1	.	TRBJ1-2	TRBD1	CSVTSRGTGGHTNYGYTF	TGCAGCGTTACAAGTCGCGGGACAGGGGGCCATACTAACTATGGCTACACCTTC
TRBV25-1	.	TRBJ1-4	.	CASRRESGEKLFF	TGTGCCAGCCGTCGCGAGTCTGGGGAAAAACTGTTTTTT
TRBV30	.	TRBJ1-1	.	CASYRGTEAFF	TGTGCCTCATATAGGGGTACTGAAGCTTTCTTT
TRBV23-1	.	TRBJ2-3	TRBD1	CARSTGGDGDTQYF	TGCGCCAGATCGACAGGGGGCGATGGAGATACGCAGTATTTT
TRBV7-2	.	TRBJ2-3	.	CASSLYGDTQYF	TGTGCCAGCAGCTTGTACGGAGATACGCAGTATTTT
TRBV7-3	.	TRBJ2-7	TRBD2	CASSPTSGSMYEQYF	TGTGCCAGCAGCCCTACTAGCGGGAGCATGTACGAGCAGTACTTC
TRBV4-2	.	TRBJ1-1	.	CASSQARVGTEAFF	TGTGCCAGCAGCCAAGCCAGGGTTGGCACTGAAGCTTTCTTT
TRBV5-1	.	TRBJ1-2	.	CASSPRIAYGYTF	TGCGCCAGCAGCCCAAGGATCGCCTATGGCTACACCTTC
TRBV29-1	few	TRBJ2-3	.	CSVERVDTQYF	TGCAGCGTTGAAAGGGTGGATACGCAGTATTTT
TRBV29-1	.	TRBJ2-2	TRBD2	CSVGLAGGNTGELFF	TGCAGCGTTGGGCTAGCGGGAGGGAACACCGGGGAGCTGTTTTTT
TRBV5-6	.	TRBJ1-6	.	CASSTRGAYNSPLHF	TGTGCCAGCAGCACCAGGGGTGCCTATAATTCACCCCTCCACTTT
TRBV7-2	once	TRBJ1-4	TRBD1	CASSQGQGGNEKLFF	TGTGCCAGCAGCCAAGGACAGGGGGGGAATGAAAAACTGTTTTTT
TRBV10-3	.	TRBJ1-3	.	CAISESWGLGNTIYF	TGTGCCATCAGTGAGTCGTGGGGTCTTGGAAACACCATATATTTT
TRBV29-1	once	TRBJ1-1	.	CSVEDPGAKFF	TGCAGCGTTGAAGATCCCGGGGCGAAGTTCTTT
TRBV6-1	.	TRBJ1-2	.	CASSETGRDGYTF	TGTGCCAGCAGTGAAACAGGGCGGGATGGCTACACCTTC
TRBV6-1	once	TRBJ2-2	.	CASSEDYGLSRRTGELFF	TGTGCCAGCAGTGAAGACTATGGACTCAGTCGAAGGACCGGGGAGCTGTTTTTT
TRBV6-6	.	TRBJ2-7	.	CASSYEPPYEQYF	TGTGCCAGCAGTTACGAACCTCCCTACGAGCAGTACTTC
TRBV30	.	TRBJ1-2	TRBD1	CAWSLTGVLNYGYTF	TGTGCCTGGAGCCTAACAGGGGTTTTGAACTATGGCTACACCTTC
TRBV6-6	.	TRBJ2-2	.	CASRPTGTGELFF	TGTGCCAGCAGACCAACAGGGACCGGGGAGCTGTTTTTT
TRBV5-1	few	TRBJ2-7	.	CASSLSTAFEQYF	TGCGCCAGCAGCTTGAGCACCGCCTTCGAGCAGTACTTC
TRBV6-1	.	TRBJ2-1	.	CASSENGREQFF	TGTGCCAGCAGTGAGAATGGACGTGAGCAGTTCTTC
TRBV6-5	few	TRBJ2-1	TRBD1	CASRGDREYNEQFF	TGTGCCAGCAGGGGGGACAGGGAATACAATGAGCAGTTCTTC
TRBV19	few	TRBJ1-5	.	CASSQGRANQPQHF	TGTGCCAGTAGTCAGGGCAGGGCCAATCAGCCCCAGCATTTT
TRBV25-1	few	TRBJ1-1	TRBD1	CASSDPGQGGRTEAFF	TGTGCCAGCAGTGACCCGGGACAGGGTGGTCGGACTGAAGCTTTCTTT
TRBV4-1	.	TRBJ2-7	TRBD1	CASSSRDSGTYEQYF	TGCGCCAGCAGCTCACGGGACAGTGGGACCTACGAGCAGTACTTC
TRBV2	.	TRBJ2-7	.	CASKEEKIYEQYF	TGTGCCAGCAAGGAGGAGAAGATCTACGAGCAGTACTTC
TRBV2	once	TRBJ1-5	.	CASSDPSEPQHF	TGTGCCAGCAGTGACCCTTCGGAGCCCCAGCATTTT
TRBV11-1	few	TRBJ2-2	TRBD1	CASSVGTGDAGELFF	TGTGCCAGCAGCGTTGGGACAGGGGATGCCGGGGAGCTGTTTTTT
TRBV27	few	TRBJ1-2	.	CASSSGAGGGYTF	TGTGCCAGCAGTTCAGGGGCAGGTGGAGGCTACACCTTC
TRBV6-6	few	TRBJ1-1	.	CASERGGEAFF	TGTGCCAGCGAGAGGGGGGGTGAAGCTTTCTTT
TRBV10-3	many	TRBJ1-1	.	CAISRASDTEAFF	TGTGCCATCAGTCGTGCCTCCGACACTGAAGCTTTCTTT
TRBV29-1	.	TRBJ1-1	.	CSVEDRGGAEAFF	TGCAGCGTTGAAGACAGGGGAGGCGCTGAAGCTTTCTTT
TRBV10-3	.	TRBJ2-1	.	CAISKTGLRSSYNEQFF	TGTGCCATCAGCAAGACAGGCCTAAGAAGCTCCTACAATGAGCAGTTCTTC
TRBV9	.	TRBJ2-3	TRBD2	CASSVGLATDTQYF	TGTGCCAGCAGCGTAGGACTAGCGACAGATACGCAGTATTTT
TRBV2	.	TRBJ2-2	.	CASTPAGGGSGELFF	TGTGCCAGCACCCCAGCGGGTGGGGGCAGCGGGGAGCTGTTTTTT
TRBV30	.	TRBJ1-1	.	CAWSHGTSRLNTEAFF	TGTGCCTGGAGCCACGGGACGTCGCGTTTGAACACTGAAGCTTTCTTT
TRBV30	few	TRBJ1-2	.	CAWSVRGNYGYTF	TGTGCCTGGAGTGTAAGGGGGAACTATGGCTACACCTTC